Following are 22 T cell receptor beta chains from one sample sequenced in a study of OX40 agonist ivuxolimab in advanced cancers. Libraries were prepared through the immunoSEQ multiplex PCR assay. TCRdb provides this immuneACCESS table in a form limited to in-frame rearrangements. Some clones are lacking; in checked studies, under half of them reflect an unresolved V gene, and why the rest are absent is not known. A total of fewer than 40,000 clones appear in this sample, approximately 86% of them only once. Clones ranked in the top ten supply approximately 31% of the sample. Material: CD4+ or CD8+ T cells sorted from blood, obtained in a trial of the OX40 agonist ivuxolimab. The source of these receptors is an adult with an advanced solid tumor such as melanoma, head and neck, liver or kidney cancer.

The chain is built from TRBV28 and TRBJ2-7, with D maybe TRBD1 (6 bases). This CDR3 has 14 amino acids. V dropped 2 bases and J dropped 5 bases, with 13 bases sitting between them. CDR1 is MDHEN, CDR2 SYDVKM, per germline. The CDR3: CASSLEGEWDEQYF. CDR3 nucleotides: TGTGCCAGCAGTTTAGAGGGGGAGTGGGACGAGCAGTACTTC.

The V and J genes are TRBV28 and TRBJ2-7; TRBD1 agrees at 7 bases. Germline CDR1 and CDR2: MDHEN and SYDVKM. This CDR3 is 17 amino acids long. V lost 8 bases to trimming and J lost 6 bases; unmatched junction nucleotides: 22. The CDR3 reads CASSSGTATLGILEQYF. DNA for the CDR3: TGTGCCAGCTCATCCGGGACAGCCACATTAGGAATCCTCGAGCAGTACTTC. Based on the CDR3 plus reference TRBV28 and TRBJ2-7, the full variable domain is DVKVTQSSRYLVKRTGEKVFLECVQDMDHENMFWYRQDPGLGLRLIYFSYDVKMKEKGDIPEGYSVSREKKERFSLILESASTNQTSMYLCASSSGTATLGILEQYFGPGTRLTVT.

This chain uses TRBV19 with TRBJ2-7; D remains ambiguous. V was shortened by 4 bases and J by 6 bases, with 19 bases between the two germline ends. This CDR3 spans 15 amino acids. CDR1 is LNHDA and CDR2 is SQIVND in the germline V gene (reference sequence). CDR3 nucleotide sequence: TGTGCCAGTAGTACGGGTAGTTCAGTGTCCCTCGAGCAGTACTTC. Translating gives CASSTGSSVSLEQYF.

The chain has TRBV5-6 and TRBJ2-7, with D unclear. This CDR3 comprises 11 residues. V was clipped by 7 bases and J by 5 bases, with 10 bases between them. CDR1 and CDR2 from the germline V gene are SGHDT and YYEEEE. CDR3 sequence (DNA): TGTGCCAGCGAAGGCGGAAACGAGCAGTACTTC. This codes for CASEGGNEQYF.

The V call is TRBV9, the J call TRBJ1-3; D possibly corresponds to TRBD1 (5 bases). Trimming took off 4 bases at V and 8 bases at J, with 22 bases between the two ends. The germline V gene encodes CDR1 SGDLS and CDR2 YYNGEE. This CDR3 is 16 amino acids long. CDR3 nucleotide sequence: TGTGCCAGCAGCCACACCAGGGTCGAGGTGCCAGACACCATATATTTT. As protein: CASSHTRVEVPDTIYF.

Written as DNA, the CDR3 is TGTGCCAGCAGTTTGTTGGGGGCGCGGACTGAAGCTTTCTTT. Residues: CASSLLGARTEAFF. V gene TRBV27 combines with J gene TRBJ1-1; a weak D match, TRBD1 (6 bases). V lost 3 bases and J 5 bases, leaving 13 bases between the germline ends. The CDR3 has 14 residues. Per germline, CDR1 MNHEY and CDR2 SMNVEV (reference sequence).

The chain is built from TRBV4-3 and TRBJ2-7; tentative D call: TRBD1 (5 bases). In germline, CDR1 is LGHNA, CDR2 YSLEER. V was trimmed by 0 bases and J by 3 bases, leaving 18 bases between them. The CDR3 runs to 17 residues. DNA for the CDR3: TGCGCCAGCAGCCAAGATTGGTTAGGGGCCCGGGTCTACGAGCAGTACTTC. Protein sequence: CASSQDWLGARVYEQYF.

CDR3 coding DNA: TGCAGTGCTAGGATCAACGAGCAGTACTTC. It yields the protein CSARINEQYF. The chain couples TRBV20-1 to TRBJ2-7; D is unresolved. CDR1 is DFQATT and CDR2 is SNEGSKA in the germline V gene (reference sequence). The CDR3 has 10 amino acids. V lost 3 bases, J lost 5 bases, and 5 bases lay in between.

This clone was counted once. The chain recombines TRBV7-9 with TRBJ1-2; D is unclear. This CDR3 comprises 12 residues. Germline V gene lookup returns CDR1 SEHNR and CDR2 FQNEAQ (reference sequence). Deletions cut 7 bases from V and 10 bases from J, with 16 bases between. This CDR3 is CASTLEVGFYTF. CDR3 nucleotides: TGTGCCAGCACCTTGGAGGTAGGATTCTACACCTTC.

As DNA, the CDR3 is TGTGCCAGCAGTGTATCAGGCGGTGGGGAGCTGTTTTTT. As protein: CASSVSGGGELFF. The J gene is TRBJ2-2, the V gene TRBV2; no clear D. The CDR3 extends over 13 amino acids. The V gene's germline CDR1 is SNHLY and CDR2 FYNNEI. V gave up 4 bases and J gave up 8 bases, with 11 bases separating them.

This clone was counted a few times. The rearrangement uses TRBV10-3 and TRBJ1-3; D might be TRBD1 (6 bases). The CDR3 loop spans 15 amino acids. CDR1 is ENHRY and CDR2 is SYGVKD in the germline V gene. The V end was cut by 8 bases, the J end by 4 bases, with 18 bases between. The CDR3 bases are TGTGCCATCTGGGACGCAGGGGAAACCGGAAACACCATATATTTT. It is translated as CAIWDAGETGNTIYF.

This clone was recorded a few times. CDR3 region: CASSGIGTGGEQQPQHF. As DNA, the CDR3 is TGTGCCAGCAGCGGGATTGGGACAGGGGGCGAACAGCAGCCCCAGCATTTT. The gene calls are TRBV7-9 and TRBJ1-5, with 12 bases fitting TRBD1. Looked up from germline, CDR1 is SEHNR and CDR2 is FQNEAQ (reference sequence). J was trimmed by 7 bases and V by 5 bases; bases with no gene match: 12. This CDR3 is built from 17 residues.

The rearrangement joins TRBV4-3 to TRBJ1-4; perhaps TRBD1 as D (6 bases). V was trimmed by 0 bases and J by 5 bases, leaving 10 bases between them. Germline CDR1 and CDR2: LGHNA and YSLEER. CDR3 length: 15 residues. The CDR3 region has the DNA TGCGCCAGCAGCCAAGATCGGACAGAGAATGAAAAACTGTTTTTT. It translates to CASSQDRTENEKLFF.

This clone has only a few counts. V usage is TRBV6-6 and J usage is TRBJ1-3; D is ambiguous. V was clipped by 11 bases and J by 0 bases, with 11 bases between them. The length of the CDR3 is 13 residues. CDR1 is MNHNY and CDR2 is SVGAGI in the germline V gene (reference sequence). The CDR3 sequence is CACDAGSGNTIYF. For the CDR3, the DNA is TGTGCCTGCGATGCGGGCTCTGGAAACACCATATATTTT.

This chain joins TRBV11-2 and TRBJ1-1; 8 bases align to TRBD1. With 2 bases clipped from V and 1 base from J, the junction kept 9 bases outside the gene matches. Germline CDR1 reads SGHAT; CDR2 reads FQNNGV. The CDR3 spans 17 residues. The CDR3 sequence is CASSLRSGTGPNTEAFF. The CDR3 DNA sequence: TGTGCCAGCAGCTTAAGGTCCGGGACAGGTCCGAACACTGAAGCTTTCTTT.

This rearrangement joins TRBV7-9 to TRBJ2-7, with D perhaps TRBD1 (8 bases). Trimming cost V 5 bases and J 3 bases, with 17 bases left between them. CDR1 SEHNR and CDR2 FQNEAQ come from the germline V gene (reference sequence). The CDR3 extends over 15 amino acids. CDR3 bases: TGTGCCAGCAGCCGAAATACAGGGGGGGGCTACGAGCAGTACTTC. Translated: CASSRNTGGGYEQYF.

The chain recombines TRBV11-2 with TRBJ2-1; possible D gene TRBD1, 6 bases. Germline CDR1 is SGHAT and CDR2 is FQNNGV. The V gene lost 0 bases and the J gene lost 7 bases, with 13 bases spanning the gap. CDR3 length equals 15 residues. CDR3: CASSLEYGGTNEQFF. In DNA, the CDR3 is TGTGCCAGCAGCTTAGAGTATGGGGGCACGAATGAGCAGTTCTTC.

In its sample, this clone was seen once. This chain joins TRBV27 and TRBJ2-2; 14 bases align to TRBD2. Germline V CDR1 and CDR2: MNHEY, SMNVEV (reference sequence). Trimming removed 8 bases from V and 1 base from J; junction bases left unmatched: 6. The CDR3 contains 17 residues. The CDR3 protein is CASGTSGSRVNTGELFF. CDR3 nucleotides: TGTGCCAGCGGGACTAGCGGGAGTAGGGTGAACACCGGGGAGCTGTTTTTT.

The chain is built from TRBV7-9 and TRBJ2-7, with D tentatively TRBD1 (6 bases). Trimming cost V 4 bases and J 0 bases, with 13 bases left between them. This CDR3 is built from 15 residues. CDR1 is SEHNR and CDR2 is FQNEAQ in the germline V gene (reference sequence). The CDR3 DNA is TGTGCCAGCAGCTGGACGGACAGCCGCTCCTACGAGCAGTACTTC. Its translation is CASSWTDSRSYEQYF.

V is TRBV27 and J is TRBJ1-5; D is undetermined. Germline assignment: CDR1 MNHEY and CDR2 SMNVEV (reference sequence). CDR3 length: 13 residues. Trimming removed 5 bases from V and 0 bases from J, with 5 bases in between. CDR3 protein: CASSTYSNQPQHF. The CDR3 coding sequence is TGTGCCAGCAGTACTTATAGCAATCAGCCCCAGCATTTT.

J is TRBJ2-5 and V is TRBV9; D unclear. The V and J ends lost 0 bases and 6 bases respectively, with 9 bases between them. The CDR3 has 13 residues. Looked up from germline, CDR1 is SGDLS and CDR2 is YYNGEE. The CDR3 sequence: CASSVAAGQTQYF. The CDR3 nucleotides read TGTGCCAGCAGCGTAGCGGCCGGCCAGACCCAGTACTTC.

This clone showed up just a few times. The gene calls are TRBV2 and TRBJ2-7, with TRBD1 identical over 7 bases. CDR3 length: 13 amino acids. Germline values: CDR1 SNHLY, CDR2 FYNNEI. Unmatched junction bases numbered 8, after V lost 6 bases and J lost 6 bases. DNA for the CDR3: TGTGCCAGCAGCTTAGAACAGGGGCGCGAGCAGTACTTC. It yields the protein CASSLEQGREQYF.